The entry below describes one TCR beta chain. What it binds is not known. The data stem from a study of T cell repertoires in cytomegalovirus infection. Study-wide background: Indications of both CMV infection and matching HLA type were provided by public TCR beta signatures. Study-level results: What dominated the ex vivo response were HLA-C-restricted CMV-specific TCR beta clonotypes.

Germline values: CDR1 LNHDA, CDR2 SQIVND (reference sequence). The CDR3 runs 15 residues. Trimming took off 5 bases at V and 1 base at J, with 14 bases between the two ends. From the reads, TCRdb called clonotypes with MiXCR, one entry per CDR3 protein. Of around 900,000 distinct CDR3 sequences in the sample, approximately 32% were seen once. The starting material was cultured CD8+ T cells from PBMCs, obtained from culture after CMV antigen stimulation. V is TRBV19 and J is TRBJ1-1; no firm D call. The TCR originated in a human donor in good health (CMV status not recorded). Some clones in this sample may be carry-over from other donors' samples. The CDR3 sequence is CASSPNRGKNTEAFF. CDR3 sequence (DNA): TGTGCCAGTAGTCCCAATCGAGGGAAGAACACTGAAGCTTTCTTT.